What follows is one T cell receptor (beta chain) and its context. Antigen: not known. This sample was taken from a study of T cells in Graves' hyperthyroidism and ophthalmopathy. Study information: Prior to any treatment, at the point of initial diagnosis, peripheral blood was collected. The study, taken as a whole, reports: Most expanded thyroid clonotypes above 0.001 recurred in blood.

TCR beta CDR3 regions were amplified from RNA transcripts. A first-round RT-PCR of the TCR CDR3 used the HTBI primer set. TCRdb processed the multiplex PCR reads anew with MiXCR; each CDR3 protein has one entry. The table records hundreds of thousands of distinct CDR3 sequences, roughly a third of them present only once. The CDR3 runs to 15 residues. In germline, CDR1 is LGHNT, CDR2 FRNRAP. Specimen: blood. This TCR was recovered from a woman in her 40s with Graves' hyperthyroidism. The rearrangement joins TRBV12-5 to TRBJ2-3; 8 bases line up with TRBD2. The CDR3 bases are TGTGCCAGCAGTTTTCTCGGGGGGGAGTCAGATACGCAGTATTTT. Encoded protein: CASSFLGGESDTQYF.